The rows below give T cell receptor beta chains drawn from one sample of a study of identifying expanded T cells in peripheral blood. TCRdb's table, derived via immunoSEQ multiplex PCR, lists solely in-frame clones and lacks some. The sample records about 130,000 clones, approximately 86% being singletons. The sequencing input was blood. The receptors originated from a person aged 18 to 75 in good health. The CDR3 runs from the conserved cysteine through the conserved F or W. Each record gives: J gene, clone size, D gene, V gene, CDR3 DNA, CDR3 protein. The D gene is left open where the match is weak. Clone size appears in some rows only: once, few, many, or a class for an expanded clone.

TRBJ2-7,NA,NA,TRBV5-1,TGCGCCAGCAGCTTGGATGTGGGGAGCTCCTACGAGCAGTACTTC,CASSLDVGSSYEQYF
TRBJ1-5,NA,NA,TRBV6-5,TGTGCCAGCAGATCACAGGGTATGGGCAATCAGCCCCAGCATTTT,CASRSQGMGNQPQHF
TRBJ2-1,NA,TRBD2,TRBV30,TGTGCCTGGAGTCCGTCAATTTTACGTGGCGGGGGGGTCAGGAATGAGCAGTTCTTC,CAWSPSILRGGGVRNEQFF
TRBJ1-6,NA,NA,TRBV18,TGTGCCAGCTCGCCTCAGAGCTCCTATAATTCACCCCTCCACTTT,CASSPQSSYNSPLHF
TRBJ1-2,NA,NA,TRBV7-8,TGTGCCAGCAGCTTAGATCAGGGTTTGAATGGCTACACCTTC,CASSLDQGLNGYTF
TRBJ2-1,NA,TRBD2,TRBV5-6,TGTGCCAGCCGAGATAGCGGGCTTTACAATGAGCAGTTCTTC,CASRDSGLYNEQFF
TRBJ1-2,NA,NA,TRBV4-1,TGCGCCAGCAGCCAAGTACAGGACCTCTATGGCTACACCTTC,CASSQVQDLYGYTF
TRBJ1-3,NA,NA,TRBV18,TGTGCCAGCTCACCGTTTGGGGTAGGAAACACCATATATTTT,CASSPFGVGNTIYF
TRBJ1-4,once,NA,TRBV18,TGTGCCAGCTCACCTCCTCGCGGACAGATATTAAATGAAAAACTGTTTTTT,CASSPPRGQILNEKLFF
TRBJ1-5,NA,NA,TRBV28,TGTGCCAGCAGTTTATGGGGGGTTAATCATCAGCCCCAGCATTTT,CASSLWGVNHQPQHF
TRBJ1-4,NA,NA,TRBV28,TGTGCCAGCAGTCCCCCCCGGGGAAAACTGTTTTTT,CASSPPRGKLFF
TRBJ2-5,NA,NA,TRBV27,TGTGCCAGCAGTTTTCGCGACACGCAAGAGACCCAGTACTTC,CASSFRDTQETQYF
TRBJ2-1,once,TRBD2,TRBV7-2,TGTGCCAGCAGACGTACGGGGGGGCCAGTTTACAATGAGCAGTTCTTC,CASRRTGGPVYNEQFF
TRBJ1-2,NA,NA,TRBV15,TGTGCCACCAGCAGAGACAGGGGTTCGAGCTATGGCTACACCTTC,CATSRDRGSSYGYTF
TRBJ1-2,NA,NA,TRBV5-6,TGTGCCAGCAGCTTGCTCAAGACCTATGGCTACACCTTC,CASSLLKTYGYTF
TRBJ1-2,NA,TRBD1,TRBV6-1,TGTGCCAGCAGTCGGACAGGGGAAGCCAACTATGGCTACACCTTC,CASSRTGEANYGYTF